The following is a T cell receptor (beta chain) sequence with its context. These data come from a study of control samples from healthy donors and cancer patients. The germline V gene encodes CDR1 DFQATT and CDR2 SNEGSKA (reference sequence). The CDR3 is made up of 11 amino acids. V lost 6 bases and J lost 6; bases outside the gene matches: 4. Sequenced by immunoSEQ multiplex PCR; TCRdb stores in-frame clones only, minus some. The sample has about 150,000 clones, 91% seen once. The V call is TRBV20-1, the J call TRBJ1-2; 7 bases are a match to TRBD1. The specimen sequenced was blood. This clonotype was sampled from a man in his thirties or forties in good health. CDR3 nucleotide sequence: TGCAGTGCAGGGAGGGGGCATGGCTACACCTTC. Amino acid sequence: CSAGRGHGYTF.